The next 11 T cell receptor beta chains were all read from a single sample in a study of T cell responses to AZD1222 COVID-19 vaccine. TCRdb's table, derived via immunoSEQ multiplex PCR, lists solely in-frame clones and lacks some. Of more than 65,000 clones listed, 75% to 90% are singletons. The specimen was peripheral blood, collected 28 days after the second AZD1222 dose. The receptors derive from an adult who received the AZD1222 COVID-19 vaccine.

Points on this clone: One junction end does not reproduce the germline sequence, and a read error may be involved. This CDR3 is also generated by other DNA sequences in the sample. The chain recombines TRBV14 with TRBJ2-2; possibly TRBD1 for D (6 bases). This CDR3 has 15 residues. Germline V lookup: CDR1 SGHDN, CDR2 FVKESK. Here the CDR3 DNA reads TGTGCCAGCAGCCAAGTGTTAGGGGGAACCGGGGAGTTGTTTTTT. Encoded protein: CASSQVLGGTGELFF. The variable domain in full, completed from reference TRBV14 and TRBJ2-2, reads EAGVTQFPSHSVIEKGQTVTLRCDPISGHDNLYWYRRVMGKEIKFLLHFVKESKQDESGMPNNRFLAERTGGTYSTLKVQPAELEDSGVYFCASSQVLGGTGELFFGEGSRLTVL.

This sequence joins TRBV10-3 and TRBJ1-2; D remains ambiguous. The CDR3 loop spans 15 amino acids. V shed 0 bases and J shed 4 bases, with 12 bases lying between them. Germline V lookup: CDR1 ENHRY, CDR2 SYGVKD. CDR3 nucleotide sequence: TGTGCCATCAGTGAGTCGATCTCTCAGATCTATGGCTACACCTTC. Its translation is CAISESISQIYGYTF.

In its sample, this clone was seen many times. Other DNA sequences within the sample encode an identical CDR3. The chain combines TRBV5-4 with TRBJ1-4, with D possibly matching TRBD1 (5 bases). CDR1 and CDR2 (germline): SGHNT, YYREEE (reference sequence). This CDR3 is built from 14 residues. Trimming took 0 bases from V and 7 from J, leaving 10 bases between them. The CDR3 DNA sequence: TGTGCCAGCAGCTTGGGGCAGGGCTTTGAAAAACTGTTTTTT. Its translation is CASSLGQGFEKLFF.

V gene TRBV7-2 combines with J gene TRBJ1-5, with no clear D. The germline CDR1 and CDR2 sequences are SGHTA and FQGNSA. The V and J ends lost 2 bases and 6 bases respectively, with 8 bases between them. The length of the CDR3 is 13 residues. The CDR3 DNA sequence: TGTGCCAGCAGCTTAAAAGTGAGTCAGCCCCAGCATTTT. This translates into CASSLKVSQPQHF.

V usage is TRBV6-1 and J usage is TRBJ1-2, with D perhaps TRBD1 (5 bases). The CDR3 has 14 amino acids. Looked up from germline, CDR1 is MNHNS and CDR2 is SASEGT. V was cut by 1 base and J by 8 bases, with 14 bases left in between. The CDR3 region has the DNA TGTGCCAGCAGTGAAGGTTATGGGGGTGAGGGCTACACCTTC. Translation gives CASSEGYGGEGYTF.

The chain has TRBV27 and TRBJ1-4; D uncertain. Trimming removed 6 bases from V and 1 base from J, with 6 bases in between. The germline V gene encodes CDR1 MNHEY and CDR2 SMNVEV (reference sequence). The CDR3 loop spans 13 amino acids. CDR3 in DNA: TGTGCCAGCAGACGGGGAACTAATGAAAAACTGTTTTTT. Encoded protein: CASRRGTNEKLFF.

This CDR3 reads CASSLTGSYNEQFF. CDR3 sequence (DNA): TGTGCCAGCAGCTTAACGGGGTCCTACAATGAGCAGTTCTTC. V and J are TRBV13 and TRBJ2-1; tentatively, D is TRBD2 (5 bases). Between the trimmed V and J ends, which lost 2 bases and 1 base, there was a span of 6 bases. Germline assignment: CDR1 PRHDT and CDR2 FYEKMQ (reference sequence). This CDR3 is 14 amino acids long. Filled out from reference TRBV13 and TRBJ2-1, the complete variable domain reads AAGVIQSPRHLIKEKRETATLKCYPIPRHDTVYWYQQGPGQDPQFLISFYEKMQSDKGSIPDRFSAQQFSDYHSELNMSSLELGDSALYFCASSLTGSYNEQFFGPGTRLTVL.

The chain couples TRBV2 to TRBJ2-3; 10 nucleotides agree with TRBD2. Per the germline V gene, CDR1 is SNHLY and CDR2 is FYNNEI. V lost 5 bases, J lost 3 bases, and 5 bases stayed unmatched. The CDR3 consists of 15 residues. The CDR3 DNA sequence: TGTGCCAGCAGTTGGTCTAGCGGGGGAACAGATACGCAGTATTTT. This gives the protein CASSWSSGGTDTQYF.

The chain has TRBV14 and TRBJ1-2, with D unclear. The germline V gene has CDR1 SGHDN and CDR2 FVKESK. Trimming cost V 0 bases and J 8 bases, with 7 bases left between them. The CDR3 runs to 12 residues. In DNA, the CDR3 is TGTGCCAGCAGCCAAGATCAGGTCGGCTACACCTTC. It is translated as CASSQDQVGYTF.

This clone appeared a single time. This chain links TRBV18 with TRBJ1-1; 8 nucleotides align to TRBD1. The CDR3 contains 15 residues. The V gene's germline CDR1 is KGHSH and CDR2 LQKENI. Trimming cost V 3 bases and J 1 base; bases outside gene matches: 4. The DNA for the CDR3 is TGTGCCAGCTCACCCCGGACAGGGCAGAACACTGAAGCTTTCTTT. Translating it yields CASSPRTGQNTEAFF.

This chain connects TRBV29-1 to TRBJ1-2, with TRBD1 matching over 10 bases. The trim removed 6 bases at V and 8 bases at J, leaving 9 bases unmatched. The CDR3 length is 13 residues. Germline CDR1 and CDR2: SQVTM and ANQGSEA. The CDR3 sequence: CSVPSETGGGYTF. The CDR3 DNA follows: TGCAGCGTCCCTTCCGAGACAGGGGGCGGCTACACCTTC.